These T cell receptor beta chains were read from a single sample in a study of blood T cell repertoires in COVID-19. TCRdb's copy holds only in-frame clones and misses some; the assay was immunoSEQ multiplex PCR. The table includes approximately 13,000 clones, 60% to 80% detected once. Source material: peripheral blood. The receptors here all came from a man in his 60s with COVID-19, enrolled during active disease. Each CDR3 is given with its conserved first and last residue. D genes are given only for firm matches. The listing skips clone size in some rows; elsewhere it reads once, few, many or a size class.

CDR3aa	CDR3nt	abundance	j_gene	d_gene	v_gene
CASSPRQKTYNEQFF	TGTGCCAGCTCACCCCGACAGAAAACTTACAATGAGCAGTTCTTC	-	TRBJ2-1	-	TRBV18
CASSIVAGGVGRSYNEQFF	TGTGCCAGTAGTATAGTGGCGGGGGGCGTTGGGAGATCCTACAATGAGCAGTTCTTC	-	TRBJ2-1	TRBD2	TRBV19
CASSLRPLAGYPKTDTQYF	TGTGCCAGCAGCCTCCGTCCACTAGCGGGGTATCCCAAGACAGATACGCAGTATTTT	-	TRBJ2-3	TRBD2	TRBV9
CASSSRLYDTEAFF	TGTGCCAGCAGCTCCCGACTGTACGACACTGAAGCTTTCTTT	-	TRBJ1-1	-	TRBV7-2
CASSLKGEGNTIYF	TGCGCCAGCAGCTTGAAAGGAGAGGGAAACACCATATATTTT	few	TRBJ1-3	-	TRBV5-1
CASSPGHPKANYGYTF	TGTGCCAGCAGCCCGGGACACCCGAAAGCTAACTATGGCTACACCTTC	-	TRBJ1-2	-	TRBV5-4
CASSTSGQSNYGYTF	TGTGCCAGCAGCACCTCGGGACAGTCTAACTATGGCTACACCTTC	-	TRBJ1-2	TRBD1	TRBV11-3
CASSQDRRQGSPNEKLFF	TGCGCCAGCAGCCAAGATCGGAGGCAGGGGAGTCCTAATGAAAAACTGTTTTTT	few	TRBJ1-4	-	TRBV4-1
CASSYWAGSNQPQHF	TGTGCCAGCAGTTATTGGGCAGGGTCAAATCAGCCCCAGCATTTT	-	TRBJ1-5	-	TRBV6-2/TRBV6-3
CASSAGTGDTNF	TGTGCCAGCAGTGCCGGGACAGGGGATACGAACTTC	-	TRBJ1-2	TRBD1	TRBV12-3/TRBV12-4
CASSIFSRTPFYEQFF	TGTGCCAGTAGTATCTTCTCCCGGACTCCGTTCTATGAGCAGTTCTTC	-	TRBJ2-1	-	TRBV19
CASLGQLPNSGANVLTF	TGTGCCAGTCTTGGACAGCTTCCAAACTCTGGGGCCAACGTCCTGACTTTC	-	TRBJ2-6	-	TRBV25-1
CASSIRGGEQFF	TGTGCCAGTAGTATAAGGGGCGGTGAGCAGTTCTTC	once	TRBJ2-1	-	TRBV19
CATGLDSANYGYTF	TGCGCCACCGGCCTGGACAGCGCTAACTATGGCTACACCTTC	-	TRBJ1-2	-	TRBV5-1
CASSLVVGVAGDVETQYF	TGTGCCAGCAGCTTAGTGGTCGGGGTAGCGGGAGATGTTGAGACCCAGTACTTC	-	TRBJ2-5	TRBD2	TRBV7-8
CASSKVAGQVYNEQFF	TGTGCCAGCAGCAAAGTGGCGGGACAGGTCTACAATGAGCAGTTCTTC	-	TRBJ2-1	TRBD1	TRBV7-2
CASSIRQGPYNEQFF	TGTGCCAGTAGTATCAGACAGGGGCCCTACAATGAGCAGTTCTTC	-	TRBJ2-1	TRBD1	TRBV19
CASSGADRGRGRGYTF	TGTGCCAGCAGCGGAGCCGACAGGGGGAGGGGGCGTGGCTACACCTTC	-	TRBJ1-2	TRBD1	TRBV9
CASRGSGQGAGPQHF	TGTGCCAGCAGGGGCTCGGGACAGGGGGCAGGACCCCAGCATTTT	-	TRBJ1-5	TRBD1	TRBV2
CASSQVGGADTQYF	TGTGCCAGCAGCCAAGTGGGGGGGGCAGATACGCAGTATTTT	-	TRBJ2-3	TRBD2	TRBV3-1/TRBV3-2
CASSEGFRGDYEQYF	TGTGCCAGCAGTGAAGGTTTCAGGGGGGACTACGAGCAGTACTTC	-	TRBJ2-7	-	TRBV6-1
CASSPSGYTEAFF	TGTGCCAGCTCACCGTCAGGGTACACTGAAGCTTTCTTT	-	TRBJ1-1	-	TRBV18
CASSLGTEPYTEAFF	TGTGCCAGCAGTTTAGGGACAGAGCCATACACTGAAGCTTTCTTT	-	TRBJ1-1	TRBD1	TRBV28
CASSLAGAGVTGELFF	TGTGCCAGCAGCTTGGCCGGAGCGGGAGTTACCGGGGAGCTGTTTTTT	-	TRBJ2-2	TRBD2	TRBV5-4
CASSVLPAGGQQETQYF	TGTGCCAGCAGCGTACTCCCTGCGGGGGGGCAACAAGAGACCCAGTACTTC	medium-sized	TRBJ2-5	TRBD2	TRBV9
CASSFGRGTGELFF	TGTGCCAGCAGTTTTGGTAGGGGAACCGGGGAGCTGTTTTTT	-	TRBJ2-2	-	TRBV27
CATSDHRSTDTQYF	TGTGCCACCAGTGATCACAGGAGCACAGATACGCAGTATTTT	-	TRBJ2-3	-	TRBV24-1
CASSFRGQGKINEKLFF	TGTGCCAGCAGTTTCAGGGGACAGGGGAAGATTAATGAAAAACTGTTTTTT	-	TRBJ1-4	TRBD1	TRBV27
CASSFSGSRWDEQYF	TGTGCCAGCAGTTTTAGCGGATCCAGGTGGGACGAGCAGTACTTC	once	TRBJ2-7	-	TRBV28
CATSDSRLETQYF	TGTGCCACCAGTGATTCTAGGTTGGAGACCCAGTACTTC	-	TRBJ2-5	-	TRBV24-1
CASSLGGPHNEQFF	TGTGCCAGCAGTTTGGGCGGGCCCCACAATGAGCAGTTCTTC	-	TRBJ2-1	-	TRBV27
CASSYSRKNTGELFF	TGTGCCAGCAGTTACTCGCGGAAGAACACCGGGGAGCTGTTTTTT	-	TRBJ2-2	-	TRBV6-6
CASSGDGIYEQYF	TGTGCCAGCAGTGGAGACGGGATTTACGAGCAGTACTTC	-	TRBJ2-7	-	TRBV2
CASSQAGALSEAFF	TGTGCCAGCAGCCAAGCAGGCGCTCTATCTGAAGCTTTCTTT	once	TRBJ1-1	-	TRBV14
CASSLGGFWTASNTEAFF	TGTGCCAGCAGCTTAGGGGGTTTTTGGACAGCATCTAACACTGAAGCTTTCTTT	-	TRBJ1-1	-	TRBV11-3
CAISGDREAFF	TGTGCCATCAGTGGAGATCGGGAAGCTTTCTTT	once	TRBJ1-1	-	TRBV10-3
CASSSRDRDLTDTQYF	TGTGCCAGCAGTTCCCGGGACAGGGACCTCACAGATACGCAGTATTTT	-	TRBJ2-3	TRBD1	TRBV6-6
CASSHDFSGGASDTQYF	TGTGCCAGCAGCCACGACTTTAGCGGGGGGGCCTCAGATACGCAGTATTTT	-	TRBJ2-3	TRBD2	TRBV3-1/TRBV3-2
CASSGDTRSGTEAFF	TGTGCCAGCAGTGGGGACACCCGGTCGGGGACTGAAGCTTTCTTT	-	TRBJ1-1	-	TRBV9
CASSKGQGAQETQYF	TGTGCCAGCAGCAAGGGACAGGGGGCCCAAGAGACCCAGTACTTC	few	TRBJ2-5	TRBD1	TRBV5-5
CASSLGLETDTQYF	TGTGCCAGCAGCTTAGGGCTAGAAACAGATACGCAGTATTTT	-	TRBJ2-3	-	TRBV7-9
CASSSPRTGNYEQFF	TGTGCCAGCAGCTCACCCCGGACAGGGAACTATGAGCAGTTCTTC	-	TRBJ2-1	TRBD1	TRBV9
CASSLSGLAGGKWETQYF	TGTGCCAGCAGTTTAAGTGGTCTAGCGGGGGGGAAATGGGAGACCCAGTACTTC	few	TRBJ2-5	TRBD2	TRBV27
CASSTTFFQETQYF	TGTGCCAGCAGTACGACTTTTTTTCAAGAGACCCAGTACTTC	-	TRBJ2-5	-	TRBV2
CASSLEGQGRNTGELFF	TGCGCCAGCAGCTTGGAGGGACAGGGGAGAAACACCGGGGAGCTGTTTTTT	-	TRBJ2-2	TRBD1	TRBV5-1
CASSLGAGVSPLHF	TGTGCCAGCAGCTTAGGGGCGGGGGTTTCACCCCTCCACTTT	-	TRBJ1-6	-	TRBV11-2
CASGFDRNPYEQYF	TGTGCTAGTGGTTTCGACAGGAACCCCTACGAGCAGTACTTC	once	TRBJ2-7	-	TRBV12-5
CASRPGQGYTGELFF	TGTGCCAGCCGTCCGGGACAGGGGTACACCGGGGAGCTGTTTTTT	few	TRBJ2-2	TRBD1	TRBV28
CASSNRLAIYNEQFF	TGTGCCAGCAGCAACCGACTAGCGATCTACAATGAGCAGTTCTTC	-	TRBJ2-1	TRBD2	TRBV5-4
CAISGGGYYEQFF	TGTGCCATCAGTGGTGGGGGGTACTATGAGCAGTTCTTC	-	TRBJ2-1	-	TRBV28
CAISDSPGVFGGELFF	TGTGCCATCAGTGACTCCCCAGGGGTCTTCGGCGGGGAGCTGTTTTTT	-	TRBJ2-2	-	TRBV10-3
CASTNRLAGQETQYF	TGTGCCAGCACCAACAGACTAGCGGGACAAGAGACCCAGTACTTC	few	TRBJ2-5	TRBD2	TRBV7-8
CASSWLREEEKLFF	TGTGCCAGCAGCTGGTTGAGGGAAGAGGAAAAACTGTTTTTT	few	TRBJ1-4	-	TRBV7-9
CASSVGVAGGVETQYF	TGTGCCAGCAGCGTAGGTGTAGCGGGAGGGGTCGAGACCCAGTACTTC	medium-sized	TRBJ2-5	TRBD2	TRBV9
CATSDLGSQETQYF	TGTGCCACCAGTGATTTGGGCAGTCAAGAGACCCAGTACTTC	once	TRBJ2-5	-	TRBV24-1
CASSRQGYGTDTQYF	TGTGCCAGCTCACGACAGGGATACGGCACAGATACGCAGTATTTT	-	TRBJ2-3	TRBD1	TRBV18
CASSLVRTGDYEQYF	TGTGCCAGCAGCTTAGTAAGGACAGGGGATTACGAGCAGTACTTC	medium-sized	TRBJ2-7	TRBD1	TRBV11-2